These 20 T cell receptor beta chains were sequenced from one sample in a study of blood T cell repertoires in COVID-19 (TCRdb year 2020). The protocol used for the library was the immunoSEQ multiplex PCR assay. TCRdb carries this immuneACCESS record with in-frame sequences only. Its versions omit some clonotypes, under half of them owing to an unresolved V gene in the studies checked, with the rest unexplained. In this sample the table shows around 250,000 clones, approximately 87% of which occur a single time. The ten most abundant clones make up under 6.5% of the sample. Sequencing was carried out using peripheral blood. The receptors originated from a man aged 60 to 69 with acute or convalescent COVID-19.

This clone was observed once. For the CDR3, the DNA is TGTGCCAGCAGTTTACAAGAGTATGGCTACACCTTC. Translating gives CASSLQEYGYTF. The chain carries TRBV28 and TRBJ1-2, with D uncertain. V lost 2 bases and J lost 5, with 6 bases in between. The germline V gene has CDR1 MDHEN and CDR2 SYDVKM. The length of the CDR3 is 12 residues.

This chain uses TRBV10-3 with TRBJ2-2; perhaps TRBD2 as D (6 bases). The CDR3 sequence is 14 residues long. Germline loops: CDR1 ENHRY, CDR2 SYGVKD. The ends were cut back, 7 bases at V and 6 bases at J, with 15 bases in the middle. The CDR3 DNA follows: TGTGCCATCACCGCGGGACCCGGGGCCGGGGAGCTGTTTTTT. Amino acid sequence: CAITAGPGAGELFF.

This chain uses TRBV3-1 (or the pseudogene TRBV3-2) with TRBJ1-3, with a possible D match to TRBD1 (6 bases). CDR3 length equals 14 residues. Trimming took 5 bases from V and 4 from J, leaving 12 bases between them. Germline CDR1 and CDR2: LGHDT and YNNKEL (reference sequence). The CDR3 sequence: CASSEQGAGNTIYF. The CDR3 DNA reads TGTGCCAGCAGCGAACAGGGCGCGGGAAACACCATATATTTT.

The chain combines TRBV5-1 with TRBJ2-1; TRBD1 aligns across 9 bases. In germline, CDR1 is SGHRS, CDR2 YFSETQ. The CDR3 extends over 13 amino acids. J lost 10 bases, V lost 3 bases, and 5 bases had no gene match. In DNA form, the CDR3 reads TGCGCCAGCAGCTGGGACAGGGAACGGGAGCAGTTCTTC. Translating it yields CASSWDREREQFF.

The chain recombines TRBV5-1 with TRBJ2-1, with a weak D call TRBD1 (5 bases). Germline lookup yields CDR1 SGHRS and CDR2 YFSETQ. V lost 0 bases, J lost 7 bases, and 14 bases lay in between. The CDR3 runs 15 residues. CDR3 amino acids: CASSLEQGRENEQFF. The CDR3 region has the DNA TGCGCCAGCAGCTTGGAGCAGGGTAGAGAGAATGAGCAGTTCTTC.

This clone was seen more than once but under ten times. The V and J genes are TRBV19 and TRBJ1-2, with TRBD1 identical over 8 bases. Unmatched junction bases numbered 3, after V lost 3 bases and J lost 0 bases. CDR1 LNHDA and CDR2 SQIVND come from the germline V gene (reference sequence). The CDR3 has 15 residues. CDR3 in amino acids: CASSMGDRPNYGYTF. The CDR3 nucleotides read TGTGCCAGTAGTATGGGGGACAGGCCTAACTATGGCTACACCTTC.

This clone is a singleton in its sample. CDR3 DNA sequence: TGCGCCAGCAGCTTGCTGGGACAGGGGGCGGGTCAGCCCCAGCATTTT. It yields the protein CASSLLGQGAGQPQHF. The V gene is TRBV5-1, the J gene TRBJ1-5; 12 bases are a match to TRBD1. There are 16 residues in the CDR3. Germline V gene data show CDR1 as SGHRS and CDR2 as YFSETQ. V trimming: 1 base; J trimming: 6 bases; junction bases outside the gene matches: 5.

The chain employs TRBV6-2 or TRBV6-3 and TRBJ1-5; the match to TRBD1 covers 7 bases. V shed 6 bases, J shed 3 bases, and the junction held 8 bases outside the gene matches. There are 15 residues in the CDR3. The germline CDR1 and CDR2 sequences are MNHEY and SVGEGT. CDR3 in DNA: TGTGCCAGCAGCGGGAACAGGGGTTTCAATCAGCCCCAGCATTTT. Translation: CASSGNRGFNQPQHF.

This clone was counted a single time. This chain uses TRBV5-1 with TRBJ2-1; a possible D gene is TRBD2 (6 bases). Trimming stripped 0 bases from V and 8 bases from J, with 15 bases between. Looked up from germline, CDR1 is SGHRS and CDR2 is YFSETQ. The CDR3 contains 15 residues. CDR3 in DNA: TGCGCCAGCAGCTTGGAAAGTGGGACGGGGGATGAGCAGTTCTTC. Its protein product is CASSLESGTGDEQFF. The full variable domain, completed using reference TRBV5-1 and TRBJ2-1, is KAGVTQTPRYLIKTRGQQVTLSCSPISGHRSVSWYQQTPGQGLQFLFEYFSETQRNKGNFPGRFSGRQFSNSRSEMNVSTLELGDSALYLCASSLESGTGDEQFFGPGTRLTVL.

The chain is built from TRBV7-2 and TRBJ2-3; TRBD2 matches 15 bases. The germline V gene has CDR1 SGHTA and CDR2 FQGNSA. This CDR3 is 15 amino acids long. With V trimmed by 5 bases and J by 9 bases, 6 bases remained unmatched. The CDR3 loop reads CASSPGLAGGNTQYF. CDR3 bases: TGTGCCAGCAGCCCCGGACTAGCGGGAGGGAACACGCAGTATTTT. Together with reference TRBV7-2 and TRBJ2-3, the CDR3 gives the full variable domain: GAGVSQSPSNKVTEKGKDVELRCDPISGHTALYWYRQSLGQGLEFLIYFQGNSAPDKSGLPSDRFSAERTGGSVSTLTIQRTQQEDSAVYLCASSPGLAGGNTQYFGPGTRLTVL.

The V gene is TRBV27, the J gene TRBJ2-1, with 12 bases that match TRBD2. This CDR3 is built from 19 residues. V lost 5 bases to trimming and J lost 0 bases; unmatched junction nucleotides: 11. Germline CDR1 and CDR2: MNHEY and SMNVEV (reference sequence). Here the CDR3 DNA reads TGTGCCAGCAGTCCGGGACTAGCGGGCTATGATAGCTCCTACAATGAGCAGTTCTTC. As protein: CASSPGLAGYDSSYNEQFF.

This clone came up once. V gene TRBV5-1 combines with J gene TRBJ2-6, with D unclear. The CDR3 runs 14 residues. V was trimmed by 0 bases and J by 4 bases, leaving 5 bases between them. Germline CDR1 SGHRS, CDR2 YFSETQ. The CDR3 DNA reads as TGCGCCAGCAGCTTGGGTTCGGGGGCCAACGTCCTGACTTTC. Protein product: CASSLGSGANVLTF.

This clone was seen a single time. This chain links TRBV4-1 with TRBJ2-7; maybe TRBD2 (6 bases). The V and J ends lost 4 bases and 3 bases respectively, with 16 bases between them. The length of the CDR3 is 15 residues. The germline V gene has CDR1 MGHRA and CDR2 YSYEKL. DNA for the CDR3: TGCGCCAGCAGCCCCCGGGGCCCGGGAGTCTACGAGCAGTACTTC. It translates to CASSPRGPGVYEQYF.

In this sample, this clone turned up once. The chain couples TRBV6-2 or TRBV6-3 to TRBJ1-5, with D possibly being TRBD1 (6 bases). The germline gives CDR1 MNHEY, CDR2 SVGEGT. Between the trimmed V and J ends, which lost 2 bases and 9 bases, there was a span of 20 bases. The length of the CDR3 is 16 residues. CDR3 loop: CASSYPDSWGRGPQHF. As DNA, the CDR3 is TGTGCCAGCAGTTACCCCGACTCTTGGGGGCGTGGGCCCCAGCATTTT.

The chain joins TRBV11-3 to TRBJ2-7, with D possibly matching TRBD1 (5 bases). Germline loops: CDR1 SGHNT, CDR2 YENEEA. The CDR3 runs 13 residues. V was trimmed by 4 bases and J by 1 base, leaving 8 bases between them. CDR3 in amino acids: CASSWQGSYEQYF. The CDR3 DNA is TGTGCCAGCAGCTGGCAGGGATCCTACGAGCAGTACTTC. Drawing the rest from reference TRBV11-3 and TRBJ2-7, the complete variable domain is EAGVVQSPRYKIIEKKQPVAFWCNPISGHNTLYWYLQNLGQGPELLIRYENEEAVDDSQLPKDRFSAERLKGVDSTLKIQPAELGDSAVYLCASSWQGSYEQYFGPGTRLTVT.

The chain has TRBV21-1 and TRBJ2-7; TRBD2, as called in the table, went unchecked against the DNA. TRBV21-1 has pseudogene status. CDR3 length: 13 residues. The CDR3 here is CASTAMSSYEQYF. The CDR3 DNA is TGTGCCAGCACTGCAATGAGCTCCTACGAGCAGTACTTC.

This clone was detected only once. The chain is built from TRBV11-2 and TRBJ1-2; D is ambiguous. The CDR3 extends over 15 amino acids. CDR1 SGHAT and CDR2 FQNNGV come from the germline V gene. Trimming removed 5 bases from V and 6 bases from J, with 19 bases in between. The CDR3 spells CASSLSIVAANGYTF. In DNA form, the CDR3 reads TGTGCCAGCAGCCTCTCGATTGTGGCGGCGAATGGCTACACCTTC.

This clone was counted between two and nine times. The rearrangement links TRBV7-6 to TRBJ1-6; 7 nucleotides align to TRBD1. This CDR3 is 16 amino acids long. J lost 5 bases, V lost 2 bases, and 6 bases had no gene match. Germline V CDR1 and CDR2: SGHVS, FNYEAQ. The CDR3 is CASSLSAGGNNSPLHF. DNA of the CDR3: TGTGCCAGCAGCTTATCTGCAGGGGGGAATAATTCACCCCTCCACTTT.

The rearrangement uses TRBV7-6 and TRBJ2-5; 8 nucleotides agree with TRBD1. With V trimmed by 5 bases and J by 3 bases, 17 bases remained unmatched. This CDR3 comprises 18 residues. In germline, CDR1 is SGHVS, CDR2 FNYEAQ. The CDR3 DNA sequence: TGTGCCAGCAGCCTCATTCCGGGGGCAGGGGGCCTTAAAGAGACCCAGTACTTC. It is translated as CASSLIPGAGGLKETQYF.

This chain joins TRBV30 and TRBJ2-1; D is perhaps TRBD2 (5 bases). The V gene's germline CDR1 is GTSNPN and CDR2 SVGIG (reference sequence). The CDR3 has 12 residues. The germline V and J ends were trimmed by 3 bases and 4 bases, with 7 bases remaining between them. For the CDR3, the DNA is TGTGCCTGGAGAGAGGGTTACAATGAGCAGTTCTTC. Translation: CAWREGYNEQFF.